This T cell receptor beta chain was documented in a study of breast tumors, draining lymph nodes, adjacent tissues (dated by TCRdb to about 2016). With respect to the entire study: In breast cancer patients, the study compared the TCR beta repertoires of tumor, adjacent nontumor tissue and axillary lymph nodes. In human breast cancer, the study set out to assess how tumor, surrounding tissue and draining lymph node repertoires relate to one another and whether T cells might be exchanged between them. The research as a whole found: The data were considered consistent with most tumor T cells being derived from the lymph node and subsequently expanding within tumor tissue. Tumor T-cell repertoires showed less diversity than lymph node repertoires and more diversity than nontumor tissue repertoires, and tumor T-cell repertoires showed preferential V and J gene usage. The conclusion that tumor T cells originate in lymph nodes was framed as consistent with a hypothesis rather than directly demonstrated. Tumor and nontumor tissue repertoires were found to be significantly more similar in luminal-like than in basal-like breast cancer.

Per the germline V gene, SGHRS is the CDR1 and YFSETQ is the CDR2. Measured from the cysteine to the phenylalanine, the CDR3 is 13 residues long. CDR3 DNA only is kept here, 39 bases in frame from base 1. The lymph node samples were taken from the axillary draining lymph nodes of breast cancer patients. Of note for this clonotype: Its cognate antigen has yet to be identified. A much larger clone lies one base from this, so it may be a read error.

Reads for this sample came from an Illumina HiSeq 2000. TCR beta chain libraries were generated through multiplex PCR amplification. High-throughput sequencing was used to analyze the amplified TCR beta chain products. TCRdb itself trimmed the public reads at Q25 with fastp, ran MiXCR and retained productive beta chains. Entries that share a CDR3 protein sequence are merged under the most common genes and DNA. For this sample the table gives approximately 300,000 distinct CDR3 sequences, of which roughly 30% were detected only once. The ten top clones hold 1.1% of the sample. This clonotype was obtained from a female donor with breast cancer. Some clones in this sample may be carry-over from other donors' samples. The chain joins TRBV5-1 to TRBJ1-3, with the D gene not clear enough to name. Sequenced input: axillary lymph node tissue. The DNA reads TGCGCCAGCAGCACAGACTCTGGAAACACCCTATATTTT. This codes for CASSTDSGNTLYF.